This T cell receptor (beta chain) is from a study of T cells after yellow fever vaccination. General study findings and limits: Any FACS-sorted repertoire could hold abundant clonotypes that contaminate it from the bulk population. Among all clonotypes, a small share was observed in both CD4 and CD8 compartments. Reappearance after the booster was observed for most primary-vaccination clones (about 95% CD4, over 70% CD8).

A process of 5'RACE template switching, which added a universal primer site and UMIs, was used to make TCR cDNA. From the 5' RACE reads, TCRdb called clonotypes with MiXCR, one entry per CDR3 protein. This repertoire shows about 500,000 distinct CDR3 sequences, roughly a sixth found once; its top ten account for around 15%. As concerns this clonotype: The antigen remains undetermined.

Trimming cost V 4 bases and J 3 bases, with 13 bases left between them. This CDR3 has 15 amino acids. Germline V CDR1 and CDR2: MNHEY, SVGAGI. The specimen comprised PBMCs, sampled 5 to 6 days after the first yellow fever vaccination. The receptor comes from a man between 18 and 35 years old who received the YFV17D yellow fever vaccine. The chain couples TRBV6-5 to TRBJ1-5; D ambiguous. This chain's CDR3 is CASSLTGSVNQPQHF. The DNA for the CDR3 is TGTGCCAGCAGTTTGACCGGGAGCGTCAATCAGCCCCAGCATTTT.